This T cell receptor beta chain stems from a study of control samples from healthy donors and cancer patients. CDR1 is SGHDT, CDR2 YYEEEE, per germline. V lost 5 bases and J 8 bases, leaving 14 bases between the germline ends. The CDR3 length is 13 residues. Libraries were prepared by immunoSEQ multiplex PCR; TCRdb keeps only in-frame clonotypes and omits some of them. The data contain 150,000 to 200,000 clones, more than 85% of them singletons. This TCR came from a middle-aged woman in good health. The chain uses TRBV5-6 and TRBJ2-1; D unclear. Sequences were obtained from blood. The CDR3: CASRDQNIDEQFF. The CDR3, as DNA: TGTGCCAGCAGGGATCAGAACATTGATGAGCAGTTCTTC. The variable domain in full, completed from reference TRBV5-6 and TRBJ2-1, reads DAGVTQSPTHLIKTRGQQVTLRCSPKSGHDTVSWYQQALGQGPQFIFQYYEEEERQRGNFPDRFSGHQFPNYSSELNVNALLLGDSALYLCASRDQNIDEQFFGPGTRLTVL.